This T cell receptor (beta chain) stems from a study of blood T cells in healthy people across ages. About the study: There was about one barcoded beta molecule captured by template switching per two T cells. Broader study findings: Naive and antigen-experienced cells were not separated, limiting conclusive comparison.

The CDR3 contains 15 residues. Trimming shortened V by 0 bases and J by 2 bases, and 9 bases separated the two germline ends. Germline V CDR1 and CDR2: LNHNV, YYDKDF (reference sequence). To note about this clonotype: Its specificity is not known.

PCR was performed a second time for about 7 to 12 cycles using a sample-barcoded 5' primer and a J-beta primer mix. Carrying 12 random nucleotides, a template-switch adaptor labeled each individual cDNA molecule. TCRdb processed the 5' RACE reads anew with MiXCR; each CDR3 protein has one entry. The data hold 790,000 or so distinct CDR3 sequences, with around 45% observed a single time. The TCR comes from a man at least 80 years old in good health. This chain links TRBV15 with TRBJ2-3, with a tentative D call TRBD1 (6 bases). The sample taken for sequencing was blood. This CDR3 is CATSRDGGITDTQYF. The DNA for the CDR3 is TGTGCCACCAGCAGAGATGGGGGCATCACAGATACGCAGTATTTT.